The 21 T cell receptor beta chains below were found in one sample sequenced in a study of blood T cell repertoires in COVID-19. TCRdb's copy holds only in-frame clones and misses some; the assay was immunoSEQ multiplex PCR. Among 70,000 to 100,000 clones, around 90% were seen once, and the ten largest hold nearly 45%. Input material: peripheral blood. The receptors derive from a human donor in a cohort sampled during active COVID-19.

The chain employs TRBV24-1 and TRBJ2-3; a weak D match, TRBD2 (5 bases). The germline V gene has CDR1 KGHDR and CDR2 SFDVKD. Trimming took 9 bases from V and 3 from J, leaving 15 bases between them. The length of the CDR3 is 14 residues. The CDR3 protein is CATSLMGVTDTQYF. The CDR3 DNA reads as TGTGCCACCTCACTCATGGGAGTAACAGATACGCAGTATTTT.

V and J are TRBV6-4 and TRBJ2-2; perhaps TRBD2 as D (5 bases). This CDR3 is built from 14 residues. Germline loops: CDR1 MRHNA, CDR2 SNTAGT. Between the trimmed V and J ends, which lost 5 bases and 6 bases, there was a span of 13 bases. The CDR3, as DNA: TGTGCCAGCAGTTCTACGGTCGGGGCCGGGGAGCTGTTTTTT. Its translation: CASSSTVGAGELFF.

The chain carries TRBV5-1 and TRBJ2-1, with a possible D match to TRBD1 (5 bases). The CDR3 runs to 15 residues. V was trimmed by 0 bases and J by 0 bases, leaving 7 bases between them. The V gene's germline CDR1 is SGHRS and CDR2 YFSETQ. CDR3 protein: CASSLATGSYNEQFF. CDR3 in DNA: TGCGCCAGCAGCTTGGCTACAGGCTCCTACAATGAGCAGTTCTTC.

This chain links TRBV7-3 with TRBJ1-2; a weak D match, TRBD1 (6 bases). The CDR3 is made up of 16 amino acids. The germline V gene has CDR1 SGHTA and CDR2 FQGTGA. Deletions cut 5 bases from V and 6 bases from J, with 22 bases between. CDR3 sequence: CASSPGGGGKENGYTF. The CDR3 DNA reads TGTGCCAGCAGCCCGGGGGGCGGAGGGAAGGAGAATGGCTACACCTTC.

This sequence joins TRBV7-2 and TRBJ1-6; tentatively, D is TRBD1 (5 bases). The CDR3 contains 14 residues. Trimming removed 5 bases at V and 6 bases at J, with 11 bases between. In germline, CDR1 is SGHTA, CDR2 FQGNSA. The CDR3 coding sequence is TGTGCCAGCAGCCAACAGGCTATTAATTCACCCCTCCACTTT. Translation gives CASSQQAINSPLHF.

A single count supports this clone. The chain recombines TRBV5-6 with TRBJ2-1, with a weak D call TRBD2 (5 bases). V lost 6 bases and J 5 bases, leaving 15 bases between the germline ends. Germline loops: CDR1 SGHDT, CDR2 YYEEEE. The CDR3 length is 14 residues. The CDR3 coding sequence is TGTGCCAGCACCCCGATAAGCGGAAACAATGAGCAGTTCTTC. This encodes CASTPISGNNEQFF.

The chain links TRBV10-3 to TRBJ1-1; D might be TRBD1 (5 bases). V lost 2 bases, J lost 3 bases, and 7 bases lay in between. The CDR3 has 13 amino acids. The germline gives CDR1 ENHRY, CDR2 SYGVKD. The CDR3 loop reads CAISEGADTEAFF. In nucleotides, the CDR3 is TGTGCCATCAGTGAGGGGGCTGACACTGAAGCTTTCTTT.

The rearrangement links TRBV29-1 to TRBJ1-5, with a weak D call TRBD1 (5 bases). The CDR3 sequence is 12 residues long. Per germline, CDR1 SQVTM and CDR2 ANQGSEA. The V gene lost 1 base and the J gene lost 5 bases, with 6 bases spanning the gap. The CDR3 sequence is CSVEGGDQPQHF. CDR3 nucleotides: TGCAGCGTTGAAGGGGGGGATCAGCCCCAGCATTTT.

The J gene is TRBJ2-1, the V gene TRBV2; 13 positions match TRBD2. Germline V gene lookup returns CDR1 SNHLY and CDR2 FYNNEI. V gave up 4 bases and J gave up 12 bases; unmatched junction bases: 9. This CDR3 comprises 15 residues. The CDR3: CASSGTSGSSNGQFF. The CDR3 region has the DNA TGTGCCAGCAGTGGGACTAGCGGGAGTTCAAACGGGCAGTTCTTC.

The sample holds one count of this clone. The CDR3 DNA reads TGTGCCAGCAGCTTAGGGTCGGGAGGAGATACGCAGTATTTT. It yields the protein CASSLGSGGDTQYF. V is TRBV7-3 and J is TRBJ2-3; 7 positions agree with TRBD2. The CDR3 is 14 amino acids. With 2 bases clipped from V and 5 bases from J, the junction kept 4 bases outside the gene matches. Germline V gene data show CDR1 as SGHTA and CDR2 as FQGTGA.

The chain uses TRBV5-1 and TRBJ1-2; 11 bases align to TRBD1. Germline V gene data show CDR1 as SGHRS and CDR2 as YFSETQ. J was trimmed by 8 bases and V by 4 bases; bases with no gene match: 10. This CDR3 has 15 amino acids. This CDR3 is CASSPDRGRAVGYTF. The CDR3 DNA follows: TGCGCCAGCAGCCCGGACAGGGGGCGAGCGGTGGGCTACACCTTC.

In nucleotides, the CDR3 is TGTGCCAGCAGCTTAGCGAGTTGGGGGGGGAACAATCAGCCCCAGCATTTT. This encodes CASSLASWGGNNQPQHF. The V gene is TRBV7-6, the J gene TRBJ1-5; the D gene is possibly TRBD1 (5 bases). V was shortened by 0 bases and J by 3 bases, with 15 bases between the two germline ends. CDR1 is SGHVS and CDR2 is FNYEAQ in the germline V gene. The CDR3 spans 17 residues.

CDR3 DNA: TGTGCCAGCAGCTTTGAACGGGGAGAGACCCAGTACTTC. Protein: CASSFERGETQYF. The chain couples TRBV7-2 to TRBJ2-5; the D gene is possibly TRBD2 (5 bases). CDR1 and CDR2 from the germline V gene are SGHTA and FQGNSA. Between the trimmed V and J ends, which lost 3 bases and 4 bases, there was a span of 9 bases. CDR3 size: 13 residues.

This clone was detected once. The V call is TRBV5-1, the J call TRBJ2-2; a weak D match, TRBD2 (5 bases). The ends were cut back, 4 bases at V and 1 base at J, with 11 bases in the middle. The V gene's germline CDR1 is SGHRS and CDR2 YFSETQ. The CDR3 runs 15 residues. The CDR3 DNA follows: TGCGCCAGCAGCCCCCTTCGGGGGAACACCGGGGAGCTGTTTTTT. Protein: CASSPLRGNTGELFF. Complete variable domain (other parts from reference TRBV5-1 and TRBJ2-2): KAGVTQTPRYLIKTRGQQVTLSCSPISGHRSVSWYQQTPGQGLQFLFEYFSETQRNKGNFPGRFSGRQFSNSRSEMNVSTLELGDSALYLCASSPLRGNTGELFFGEGSRLTVL.

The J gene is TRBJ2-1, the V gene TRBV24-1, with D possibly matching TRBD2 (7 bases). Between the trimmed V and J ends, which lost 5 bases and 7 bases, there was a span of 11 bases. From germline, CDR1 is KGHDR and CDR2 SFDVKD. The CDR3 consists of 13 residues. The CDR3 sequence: CATSAGGPNEQFF. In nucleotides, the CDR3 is TGTGCCACCAGTGCGGGGGGCCCAAATGAGCAGTTCTTC.

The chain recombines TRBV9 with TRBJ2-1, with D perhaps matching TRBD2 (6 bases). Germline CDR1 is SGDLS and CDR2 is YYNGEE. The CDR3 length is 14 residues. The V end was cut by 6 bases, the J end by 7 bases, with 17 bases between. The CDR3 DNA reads TGTGCCAGCAACCCTGTGGGGGGTGGGAATGAGCAGTTCTTC. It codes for CASNPVGGGNEQFF. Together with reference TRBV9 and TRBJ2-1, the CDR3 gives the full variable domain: DSGVTQTPKHLITATGQRVTLRCSPRSGDLSVYWYQQSLDQGLQFLIQYYNGEERAKGNILERFSAQQFPDLHSELNLSSLELGDSALYFCASNPVGGGNEQFFGPGTRLTVL.

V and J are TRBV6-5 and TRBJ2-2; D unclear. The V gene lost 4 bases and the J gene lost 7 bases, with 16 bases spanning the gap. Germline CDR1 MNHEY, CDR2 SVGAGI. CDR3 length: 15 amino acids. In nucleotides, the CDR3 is TGTGCCAGCAGTTCCGCCCTCTTAGTTCGCGGGGAGCTGTTTTTT. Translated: CASSSALLVRGELFF.

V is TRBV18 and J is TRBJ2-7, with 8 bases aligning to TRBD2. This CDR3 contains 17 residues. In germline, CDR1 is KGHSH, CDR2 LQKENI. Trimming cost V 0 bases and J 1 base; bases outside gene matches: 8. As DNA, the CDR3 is TGTGCCAGCTCACCACCGGGCTTTCTAGCGGGTTCCTACGAGCAGTACTTC. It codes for CASSPPGFLAGSYEQYF. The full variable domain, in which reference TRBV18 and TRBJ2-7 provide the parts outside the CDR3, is NAGVMQNPRHLVRRRGQEARLRCSPMKGHSHVYWYRQLPEEGLKFMVYLQKENIIDESGMPKERFSAEFPKEGPSILRIQQVVRGDSAAYFCASSPPGFLAGSYEQYFGPGTRLTVT.

CDR3 sequence (DNA): TGTGCCAGTAGTACGGACAGGGATGATCAGCCCCAGCATTTT. Its protein product is CASSTDRDDQPQHF. The J gene is TRBJ1-5, the V gene TRBV19; 8 positions agree with TRBD1. In germline, CDR1 is LNHDA, CDR2 SQIVND (reference sequence). Trimming at V came to 4 bases and at J to 5 bases, leaving 4 bases not matched to a gene. This CDR3 is built from 14 residues.

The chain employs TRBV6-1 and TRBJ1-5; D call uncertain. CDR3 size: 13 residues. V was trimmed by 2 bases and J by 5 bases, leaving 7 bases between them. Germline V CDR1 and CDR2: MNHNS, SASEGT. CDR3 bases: TGTGCCAGCAGTGAAAACAGAGATCAGCCCCAGCATTTT. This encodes CASSENRDQPQHF.

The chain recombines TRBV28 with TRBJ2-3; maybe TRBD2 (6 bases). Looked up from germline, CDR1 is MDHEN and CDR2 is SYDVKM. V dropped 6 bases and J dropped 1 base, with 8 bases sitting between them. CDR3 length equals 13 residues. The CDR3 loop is CASRPGGTDTQYF. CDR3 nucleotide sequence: TGTGCCAGCAGGCCGGGGGGCACAGATACGCAGTATTTT.